The present entry profiles one T cell receptor beta chain with its context. The target antigen is unknown. This entry is derived from a study of CD8+ T cells in alopecia areata. On the study more broadly: Treated patients were given 5 to 10 mg oral tofacitinib twice daily. Patients given treatment had severity scored by the percentage of scalp area affected. Study results and limitations: Clonality in lesional scalp, especially alopecia totalis/universalis, exceeded that of normal scalp.

Trimming pared 0 bases from V and 0 bases from J, leaving 6 bases between. The CDR3 covers 14 residues. Germline CDR1 reads LGHNA; CDR2 reads YSLEER. TCR sequencing used cDNA made by reverse transcription of extracted RNA. Using immunoSEQ multiplex PCR, the repertoire was profiled, and TCRdb retains in-frame clones only, with some absent. The data show around 300,000 clones, 50% to 75% seen once. Treatment noted: oral pan-JAK inhibitor, 5-10 mg twice daily. Lesional scalp punch biopsies and peripheral blood were collected from alopecia areata patients. Sample: CD4+ T cells sorted from blood, taken at week 52, from a patient treated with tofacitinib. The chain uses TRBV4-3 and TRBJ2-7; D is uncertain. The origin of this receptor is a human donor with alopecia areata. As DNA, the CDR3 is TGCGCCAGCAGCCAAGAACGGAGCTCCTACGAGCAGTACTTC. Residues: CASSQERSSYEQYF.